This record concerns one T cell receptor (beta chain) sequence. The data originate from a study of blood T cell repertoires in COVID-19. The assay was immunoSEQ multiplex PCR, and TCRdb's table has in-frame clones only and misses some. The sample records a few hundred thousand clones, around 89% being singletons. Sequenced material: peripheral blood. The sequence came from an older woman with COVID-19, enrolled during active disease.

Here the CDR3 DNA reads TGTGCCAGCAGTGATCAACCCGGGCAGGGGGCGTATACGCAGTATTTT. Amino acids: CASSDQPGQGAYTQYF. This chain links TRBV6-4 with TRBJ2-3; 8 bases are shared with TRBD1. Germline CDR1 is MRHNA and CDR2 is SNTAGT. V trimming: 3 bases; J trimming: 7 bases; junction bases outside the gene matches: 12. The CDR3 consists of 16 residues.